The 29 T cell receptor beta chains presented below share a single source sample, sequenced in a study of chemoradiotherapy in HPV16-positive cancers (dated by TCRdb to between 2021 and 2022). To prepare the library, the immunoSEQ multiplex PCR assay was applied. TCRdb's version of the immuneACCESS table is confined to in-frame rearrangements and falls short of the full clone set. An unresolved V gene accounts for under half of the shortfall where checked; the remainder is of unknown origin. The table for this sample lists some 30,000 clones; roughly 78% of them were counted only once. The ten largest account for around 4% of the sample. Material: blood, obtained from a patient who underwent chemoradiotherapy. These receptors came from a human donor with HPV-associated anogenital cancer.

The rearrangement links TRBV6-1 to TRBJ1-1, with 7 bases matching TRBD1. The germline V gene encodes CDR1 MNHNS and CDR2 SASEGT. The ends lost 2 bases at V and 14 bases at J; junction bases unmatched: 8. CDR3 length equals 12 residues. CDR3 residues: CASSELDRKRFF. The DNA for the CDR3 is TGTGCCAGCAGTGAATTGGACAGGAAGAGGTTCTTT.

The V and J genes are TRBV7-9 and TRBJ1-1; tentative D call: TRBD1 (6 bases). CDR1 and CDR2 (germline): SEHNR, FQNEAQ (reference sequence). There are 18 residues in the CDR3. V was trimmed by 11 bases and J by 5 bases, leaving 33 bases between them. CDR3 amino acids: CAVPGGGLDSHRWTEAFF. CDR3 nucleotides: TGTGCCGTACCGGGCGGGGGGTTGGACAGCCATCGATGGACTGAAGCTTTCTTT. Looking up the rest from reference TRBV7-9 and TRBJ1-1 gives the full variable domain: DTGVSQNPRHKITKRGQNVTFRCDPISEHNRLYWYRQTLGQGPEFLTYFQNEAQLEKSRLLSDRFSAERPKGSFSTLEIQRTEQGDSAMYLCAVPGGGLDSHRWTEAFFGQGTRLTVV.

The gene calls are TRBV19 and TRBJ1-1; no firm D call. Germline CDR1 reads LNHDA; CDR2 reads SQIVND (reference sequence). The CDR3 length is 15 residues. V was clipped by 6 bases and J by 2 bases, with 16 bases between them. The CDR3 here is CASSLNRVSNTEAFF. CDR3 DNA sequence: TGTGCCAGTAGCTTAAATAGGGTTTCAAACACTGAAGCTTTCTTT.

The chain links TRBV5-4 to TRBJ2-5, with a weak D call TRBD2 (6 bases). The length of the CDR3 is 15 residues. The germline gives CDR1 SGHNT, CDR2 YYREEE (reference sequence). With 0 bases removed from V and 5 bases from J, the gap between germline ends came to 14 bases. CDR3 loop: CASSLAGEMWETQYF. In DNA, the CDR3 is TGTGCCAGCAGCTTGGCGGGGGAAATGTGGGAGACCCAGTACTTC.

This clone was found a few times. The chain links TRBV9 to TRBJ2-3; possibly TRBD2 for D (5 bases). The V and J ends lost 1 base and 0 bases respectively, with 6 bases between them. The germline gives CDR1 SGDLS, CDR2 YYNGEE. This CDR3 spans 14 amino acids. CDR3 in DNA: TGTGCCAGCAGCGTAAAGCGGAGCACAGATACGCAGTATTTT. It yields the protein CASSVKRSTDTQYF.

J is TRBJ1-2 and V is TRBV6-1; TRBD1 is a possible D gene (5 bases). Germline lookup yields CDR1 MNHNS and CDR2 SASEGT. Trimming shortened V by 1 base and J by 5 bases, and 8 bases separated the two germline ends. CDR3 size: 13 residues. The CDR3 loop is CASSEEGWYGYTF. The CDR3 coding sequence is TGTGCCAGCAGTGAAGAGGGGTGGTATGGCTACACCTTC.

V usage is TRBV7-2 and J usage is TRBJ1-1; 8 nucleotides agree with TRBD1. V trimming: 2 bases; J trimming: 0 bases; junction bases outside the gene matches: 5. Germline V gene data show CDR1 as SGHTA and CDR2 as FQGNSA. This CDR3 comprises 16 residues. CDR3 protein: CASSLRTGPMNTEAFF. As DNA, the CDR3 is TGTGCCAGCAGCTTAAGGACAGGGCCCATGAACACTGAAGCTTTCTTT.

The J gene is TRBJ2-1, the V gene TRBV11-2; 9 bases fit TRBD2. The CDR3 runs to 14 residues. V trimming: 2 bases; J trimming: 10 bases; junction bases outside the gene matches: 6. Germline CDR1 SGHAT, CDR2 FQNNGV. CDR3 residues: CASSLLAGAWEQFF. The CDR3 nucleotides read TGTGCCAGCAGCTTATTAGCGGGGGCTTGGGAGCAGTTCTTC.

The chain links TRBV5-1 to TRBJ1-2; no definite D call. The CDR3 loop spans 16 amino acids. Germline V gene lookup returns CDR1 SGHRS and CDR2 YFSETQ. With 7 bases removed from V and 4 bases from J, the gap between germline ends came to 23 bases. CDR3 loop: CASGPSPVVSGYGYTF. The CDR3 DNA sequence: TGCGCCAGCGGGCCCAGTCCCGTTGTGTCCGGCTATGGCTACACCTTC. The full variable domain, with the rest looked up from reference TRBV5-1 and TRBJ1-2, is KAGVTQTPRYLIKTRGQQVTLSCSPISGHRSVSWYQQTPGQGLQFLFEYFSETQRNKGNFPGRFSGRQFSNSRSEMNVSTLELGDSALYLCASGPSPVVSGYGYTFGSGTRLTVV.

In its sample, this clone was seen a few times. The chain carries TRBV15 and TRBJ1-5, with D possibly TRBD1 on 5 matching bases. The ends were cut back, 5 bases at V and 0 bases at J, with 8 bases in the middle. The CDR3 sequence is 14 residues long. Germline V lookup: CDR1 LNHNV, CDR2 YYDKDF (reference sequence). CDR3 residues: CATSGGTSNQPQHF. For the CDR3, the DNA is TGTGCCACCAGCGGGGGGACTAGCAATCAGCCCCAGCATTTT.

The chain employs TRBV7-9 and TRBJ2-5; D may be TRBD2 (7 bases). The CDR3 length is 14 residues. Deletions cut 1 base from V and 5 bases from J, with 11 bases between. In germline, CDR1 is SEHNR, CDR2 FQNEAQ (reference sequence). This CDR3 is CASSLDREGETQYF. The CDR3 bases are TGTGCCAGCAGCTTAGACAGGGAGGGGGAGACCCAGTACTTC.

This clone has only a few counts. The chain carries TRBV10-3 and TRBJ2-1; 9 bases are a match to TRBD1. In germline, CDR1 is ENHRY, CDR2 SYGVKD. The CDR3 runs to 14 residues. Germline trimming cut 6 bases from V and 3 bases from J; bases unmatched to any gene: 3. The CDR3 region is CAIRGTGLYNEQFF. The CDR3 DNA is TGTGCCATCAGGGGGACAGGGCTCTACAATGAGCAGTTCTTC.

This sequence joins TRBV2 and TRBJ1-5, with D unresolved. The CDR3 is 16 amino acids. Deletions cut 6 bases from V and 1 base from J, with 16 bases between. Germline CDR1 SNHLY, CDR2 FYNNEI. CDR3 region: CASRREGLRSNQPQHF. CDR3 sequence (DNA): TGTGCCAGCAGACGGGAAGGGTTGAGGAGCAATCAGCCCCAGCATTTT.

V gene TRBV5-4 combines with J gene TRBJ2-1; D gene unclear. The V end lost 4 bases, the J end lost 6 bases, and 17 bases lay between the germline ends. CDR1 and CDR2 from the germline V gene are SGHNT and YYREEE (reference sequence). The CDR3 runs to 15 residues. This CDR3 reads CASSPPRAPGNEQFF. The DNA for the CDR3 is TGTGCCAGCAGCCCTCCCAGAGCTCCGGGCAATGAGCAGTTCTTC.

The rearrangement uses TRBV6-4 and TRBJ1-5, with TRBD1 matching over 8 bases. This CDR3 contains 18 residues. Germline V gene data show CDR1 as MRHNA and CDR2 as SNTAGT. J gave up 0 bases and V 0 bases, and 7 bases lay outside the gene matches. The CDR3 is CASSDSDRGYYSNQPQHF. In DNA, the CDR3 is TGTGCCAGCAGTGACTCCGACAGGGGCTATTATAGCAATCAGCCCCAGCATTTT.

The chain recombines TRBV7-2 with TRBJ1-3; D is unresolved. CDR1 and CDR2 (germline): SGHTA, FQGNSA. The CDR3 is 16 amino acids. V lost 0 bases and J 0 bases, leaving 9 bases between the germline ends. This chain's CDR3 is CASSLAQPISGNTIYF. CDR3 bases: TGTGCCAGCAGCTTAGCTCAGCCTATCTCTGGAAACACCATATATTTT.

This chain uses TRBV9 with TRBJ2-1; tentative D call: TRBD1 (7 bases). Trimming took 4 bases from V and 0 from J, leaving 11 bases between them. Looked up from germline, CDR1 is SGDLS and CDR2 is YYNGEE. This CDR3 region has 15 residues. This CDR3 reads CASSPGGSSYNEQFF. The DNA of the CDR3 is TGTGCCAGCAGCCCAGGGGGGTCCTCCTACAATGAGCAGTTCTTC.

This clone was seen only once. The chain links TRBV5-6 to TRBJ2-1; TRBD1 is a possible D gene (6 bases). The CDR3 extends over 14 amino acids. The ends were cut back, 2 bases at V and 3 bases at J, with 9 bases in the middle. Per the germline V gene, CDR1 is SGHDT and CDR2 is YYEEEE. CDR3 sequence reads: CASSLQGNYNEQFF. DNA for the CDR3: TGTGCCAGCAGCTTACAGGGAAACTACAATGAGCAGTTCTTC. Full variable domain (rest looked up from reference TRBV5-6 and TRBJ2-1): DAGVTQSPTHLIKTRGQQVTLRCSPKSGHDTVSWYQQALGQGPQFIFQYYEEEERQRGNFPDRFSGHQFPNYSSELNVNALLLGDSALYLCASSLQGNYNEQFFGPGTRLTVL.

This clone has only one observation. The chain employs TRBV6-5 and TRBJ1-3, with 8 bases fitting TRBD1. After removal of 7 bases from V and 2 bases from J, the junction contained 4 bases not matched to a gene. CDR1 and CDR2 from the germline V gene are MNHEY and SVGAGI. The CDR3 extends over 14 amino acids. CDR3 sequence reads: CASIPQGAGNTIYF. CDR3 nucleotide sequence: TGTGCCAGCATTCCACAGGGGGCTGGAAACACCATATATTTT.

This chain connects TRBV28 to TRBJ2-5; D unresolved. V lost 6 bases, J lost 4 bases, and 9 bases lay in between. CDR1 and CDR2 (germline): MDHEN, SYDVKM. This CDR3 has 12 amino acids. CDR3 DNA: TGTGCCAGCAGCGAAAGGAGAGAGACCCAGTACTTC. This gives the protein CASSERRETQYF.

The chain joins TRBV11-2 to TRBJ1-3, with D hard to call. The CDR3 loop spans 15 amino acids. Germline V gene sequence: CDR1 SGHAT, CDR2 FQNNGV. V shed 5 bases and J shed 2 bases, with 13 bases lying between them. The CDR3 sequence: CASSPQGSTGNTIYF. The CDR3 DNA reads TGTGCCAGCAGCCCTCAAGGGAGTACTGGAAACACCATATATTTT.

The chain couples TRBV28 to TRBJ1-5; 7 bases are shared with TRBD1. The CDR3 contains 15 residues. With V trimmed by 6 bases and J by 1 base, 6 bases remained unmatched. From germline, CDR1 is MDHEN and CDR2 SYDVKM. The CDR3 loop reads CASRPTGRSNQPQHF. CDR3 nucleotide sequence: TGTGCCAGCAGACCGACAGGGAGGAGCAATCAGCCCCAGCATTTT. Together with reference TRBV28 and TRBJ1-5, the CDR3 gives the full variable domain: DVKVTQSSRYLVKRTGEKVFLECVQDMDHENMFWYRQDPGLGLRLIYFSYDVKMKEKGDIPEGYSVSREKKERFSLILESASTNQTSMYLCASRPTGRSNQPQHFGDGTRLSIL.

In its sample, this clone was seen a few times. The chain links TRBV11-2 to TRBJ2-2; no clear D. Trimming took 4 bases from V and 4 from J, leaving 7 bases between them. CDR1 is SGHAT and CDR2 is FQNNGV in the germline V gene. This CDR3 has 13 residues. CDR3 DNA sequence: TGTGCCAGCAGCTCATGGAGCACCGGGGAGCTGTTTTTT. Its translation is CASSSWSTGELFF.

The genes are TRBV19 and TRBJ2-3, with D unclear. Germline values: CDR1 LNHDA, CDR2 SQIVND (reference sequence). This CDR3 is 13 amino acids long. Deletions cut 3 bases from V and 2 bases from J, with 6 bases between. CDR3 amino acids: CASSIYVTDTQYF. Written as DNA, the CDR3 is TGTGCCAGTAGTATCTACGTCACAGATACGCAGTATTTT. Full variable domain (rest looked up from reference TRBV19 and TRBJ2-3): DGGITQSPKYLFRKEGQNVTLSCEQNLNHDAMYWYRQDPGQGLRLIYYSQIVNDFQKGDIAEGYSVSREKKESFPLTVTSAQKNPTAFYLCASSIYVTDTQYFGPGTRLTVL.

The chain joins TRBV7-8 to TRBJ2-3, with TRBD2 identical over 9 bases. The CDR3 has 16 residues. The V segment lost 1 base and the J segment 1 base; nucleotides outside the gene matches: 3. CDR1 and CDR2 from the germline V gene are SGHVS and FQNEAQ. In DNA, the CDR3 is TGTGCCAGCAGCTTAGTTGCGGGGGGGGGCACAGATACGCAGTATTTT. Protein sequence: CASSLVAGGGTDTQYF.

This chain joins TRBV5-5 and TRBJ1-3; TRBD1 agrees at 7 bases. The V and J ends lost 1 base and 2 bases, in that order; junction bases with no gene match: 6. The CDR3 spans 16 residues. Looked up from germline, CDR1 is SGHKS and CDR2 is YYEKEE (reference sequence). Written as DNA, the CDR3 is TGTGCCAGCAGCTTGCTTACAGGGGTTACTGGAAACACCATATATTTT. Amino acid sequence: CASSLLTGVTGNTIYF.

The rearrangement uses TRBV4-1 and TRBJ2-2; D gene unclear. CDR3 size: 14 residues. Germline V lookup: CDR1 MGHRA, CDR2 YSYEKL. Trimming stripped 1 base from V and 6 bases from J, with 9 bases between. The CDR3 protein is CASSQVGGAGELFF. CDR3 nucleotide sequence: TGCGCCAGCAGCCAAGTAGGTGGCGCCGGGGAGCTGTTTTTT.

The chain couples TRBV30 to TRBJ1-1; D not certain. CDR1 GTSNPN and CDR2 SVGIG come from the germline V gene (reference sequence). The CDR3 sequence is 13 residues long. Trimming took off 0 bases at V and 4 bases at J, with 9 bases between the two ends. The CDR3 loop is CAWSVLGLTEAFF. CDR3 bases: TGTGCCTGGAGTGTACTGGGTCTCACTGAAGCTTTCTTT.

The rearrangement links TRBV9 to TRBJ1-1, with no clear D. The V and J ends lost 3 bases and 6 bases respectively, with 15 bases between them. Germline lookup yields CDR1 SGDLS and CDR2 YYNGEE. CDR3 length: 14 amino acids. CDR3 sequence (DNA): TGTGCCAGCAGCGCGGGTACACCCCCTGCTGAAGCTTTCTTT. Translation gives CASSAGTPPAEAFF.